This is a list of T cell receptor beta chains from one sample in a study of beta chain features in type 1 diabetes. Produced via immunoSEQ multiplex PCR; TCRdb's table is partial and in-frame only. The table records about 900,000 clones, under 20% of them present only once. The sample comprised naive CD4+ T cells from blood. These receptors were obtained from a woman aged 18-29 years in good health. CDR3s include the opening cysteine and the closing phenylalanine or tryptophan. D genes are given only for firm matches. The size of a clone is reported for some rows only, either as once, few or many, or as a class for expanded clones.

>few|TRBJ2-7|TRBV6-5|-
TGTGCCAGCAGTTACGGGGAGTCTGCTGGTCGTACGGACTTC
CASSYGESAGRTDF
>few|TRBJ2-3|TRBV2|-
TGTGCCAGCAGTGAAAATATAGCAGATACGCAGTATTTT
CASSENIADTQYF
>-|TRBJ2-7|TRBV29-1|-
TGCCCCGAAGGGTGGGTCTCCTACGAGCAGTACTTC
CPEGWVSYEQYF
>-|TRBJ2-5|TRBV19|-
TGTGCCAGTAGTCTTGGAATAGGCCGCGCGGGATGGGGTGAGACCCAGTACTTC
CASSLGIGRAGWGETQYF
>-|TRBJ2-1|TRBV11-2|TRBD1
TGTGCCAGCACCAAACGGGACAGCTCATACAATGAGCAGTTCTTC
CASTKRDSSYNEQFF
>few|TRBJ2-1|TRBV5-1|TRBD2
TGCGCCAGCAGCTTTCCGGGACTAGCGTCTCACAATGAGCAGTTCTTC
CASSFPGLASHNEQFF
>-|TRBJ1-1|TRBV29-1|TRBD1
TGCAGCGCCCAGGGGGCAGGGACTGAAGCTTTCTTT
CSAQGAGTEAFF
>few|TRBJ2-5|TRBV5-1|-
TGCGCCAGCAGCTTGGGGCAGAAAGAGACCCAGTACTTC
CASSLGQKETQYF
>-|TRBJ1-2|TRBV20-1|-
TGCAGTGGCACGCACTCCTATGGCTACACCTTC
CSGTHSYGYTF
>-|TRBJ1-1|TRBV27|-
TGTGCCAGCAGTTTATCGACAGTTCGAGGTAACACTGAAGCTTTCTTT
CASSLSTVRGNTEAFF
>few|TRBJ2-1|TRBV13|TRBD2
TGTGCCAGCAGCGTACGGGAGGGACGATACAATGAGCAGTTCTTC
CASSVREGRYNEQFF
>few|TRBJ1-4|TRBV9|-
TGTGCCAGCAGCGTAGGATGGGGAGGAAATGAAAAACTGTTTTTT
CASSVGWGGNEKLFF
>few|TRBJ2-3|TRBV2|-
TGTGCCGGAATCAGGGGAGTGAGCACAGATACGCAGTATTTT
CAGIRGVSTDTQYF
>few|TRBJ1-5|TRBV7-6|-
TGTGCCAGCAGCTTAGAAGGGGCAAATCAGCCCCAGCATTTT
CASSLEGANQPQHF
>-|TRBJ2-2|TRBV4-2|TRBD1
TGTGCCAGCAGCACCGGGACAGGAGGCACGAACACCGGGGAGCTGTTTTTT
CASSTGTGGTNTGELFF
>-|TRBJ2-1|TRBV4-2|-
TGTGCCAGCAGCCGAGAAGCGGAAAAGATTGCCAATGAGCAGTTCTTC
CASSREAEKIANEQFF
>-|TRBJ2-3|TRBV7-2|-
TGTGCCAGCAGAGCTGGCCCGGCAGATACGCAGTATTTT
CASRAGPADTQYF
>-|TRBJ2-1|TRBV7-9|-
TGTGCCAGCAGCTTAGCGGGACTGTTCAATGAGCAGTTCTTC
CASSLAGLFNEQFF
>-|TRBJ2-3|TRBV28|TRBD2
TGTGCCAGCAGTTTACTAGCGGGAGGAACAGATACGCAGTATTTT
CASSLLAGGTDTQYF
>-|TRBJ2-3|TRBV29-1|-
TGCAGCGTTGAATTCGCTAGCCGTAGCACAGATACGCAGTATTTT
CSVEFASRSTDTQYF
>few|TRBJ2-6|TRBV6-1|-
TGTGCCAGCAAACGGGCGGGGGCCAACGTCCTGACTTTC
CASKRAGANVLTF
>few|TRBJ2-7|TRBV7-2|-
TGTGCCAGCAGCTTAGTCGGGACTCAAAACTACGAGCAGTACTTC
CASSLVGTQNYEQYF
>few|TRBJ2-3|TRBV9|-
TGTGCCAGCAGCGTAGGGCCGAGCACAGATACGCAGTATTTT
CASSVGPSTDTQYF
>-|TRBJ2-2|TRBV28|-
TGTGCCAGCGGGGGAGCCGAGACAGGGAACACCGGGGAGCTGTTTTTT
CASGGAETGNTGELFF